Presented here are 29 T cell receptor beta chains from one specimen sequenced in a study of human CD8 memory T cell subsets. UMI-labeled 5' RACE was used, and it produced the TCR beta libraries. Reprocessing the 5' RACE reads, TCRdb reports a single entry for every CDR3 protein and omits DNA. This sample's table reports about 17,000 distinct CDR3 sequences. The specimen sequenced was CD8+ stem-like memory T cells (TSCM and TCM) sorted from PBMCs. The subset: stem-like memory CD8 T cells (TSTEM), CCR7+ PD-1- TIGIT-. These receptor sequences come from a human donor in good health.

This chain links TRBV9 with TRBJ2-1; TCRdb calls TRBD1, which cannot be checked without DNA. CDR3 size: 15 residues. Germline V CDR1 and CDR2: SGDLS, YYNGEE. This chain's CDR3 is CASTPGDDSYNEQFF.

The CDR3 sequence: CASSFEGGTEAFF. The V call is TRBV5-4, the J call TRBJ1-1. This CDR3 region has 13 residues. Germline CDR1 SGHNT, CDR2 YYREEE (reference sequence).

The chain has TRBV9 and TRBJ2-3. The V gene's germline CDR1 is SGDLS and CDR2 YYNGEE. The CDR3 runs 12 residues. The CDR3 sequence: CASSVPVDTQYF.

This chain uses TRBV4-1 with TRBJ1-5. This CDR3 is 16 amino acids long. From germline, CDR1 is MGHRA and CDR2 YSYEKL. The CDR3 loop is CASSQDDISKNQPQHF.

This clonotype is called medium-sized based on its frequency. J is TRBJ2-3 and V is TRBV28; lacking DNA, the TRBD2 call made by TCRdb goes unchecked. CDR3 length equals 17 residues. Germline V lookup: CDR1 MDHEN, CDR2 SYDVKM. CDR3 sequence reads: CASSFWGPDASTDTQYF.

This clonotype is classed as medium-sized by frequency. The genes are TRBV7-2 and TRBJ2-7; without DNA, the TCRdb call of TRBD1 cannot be checked. In germline, CDR1 is SGHTA, CDR2 FQGNSA. CDR3 length: 13 amino acids. CDR3 region: CASSSSQGYEQYF.

The V call is TRBV20-1, the J call TRBJ2-5; TCRdb's D call, TRBD1, is unchecked because there is no DNA. The germline V gene encodes CDR1 DFQATT and CDR2 SNEGSKA (reference sequence). The CDR3 extends over 13 amino acids. The CDR3 protein is CSVSGTGAATQYF.

V and J are TRBV7-9 and TRBJ2-3. There are 14 residues in the CDR3. Germline CDR1 reads SEHNR; CDR2 reads FQNEAQ (reference sequence). CDR3 amino acids: CASSLVSPTDTQYF.

J is TRBJ2-5 and V is TRBV29-1; as DNA is missing, the TRBD2 call by TCRdb cannot be tested. Germline V lookup: CDR1 SQVTM, CDR2 ANQGSEA. This CDR3 spans 14 amino acids. This CDR3 reads CSVRGLAGEETQYF.

The chain combines TRBV27 with TRBJ2-3; TCRdb lists TRBD1, though no DNA is available to test this call. The CDR3 sequence is 17 residues long. CDR1 is MNHEY and CDR2 is SMNVEV in the germline V gene (reference sequence). CDR3 amino acids: CASSLYPEWGNMDTQYF.

The chain has TRBV4-1 and TRBJ2-7; there is no DNA to check the TCRdb D call of TRBD2. CDR3 length equals 16 residues. Germline V gene sequence: CDR1 MGHRA, CDR2 YSYEKL. The CDR3 region is CASSQDFSGSSYEQYF.

This chain connects TRBV15 to TRBJ2-1. Germline V lookup: CDR1 LNHNV, CDR2 YYDKDF (reference sequence). The CDR3 is 11 residues long. The CDR3 loop reads CATSRGNEQFF.

This chain joins TRBV29-1 and TRBJ2-7; no DNA is available, so the TRBD1 call from TCRdb remains unchecked. CDR3 length: 13 residues. Per the germline V gene, CDR1 is SQVTM and CDR2 is ANQGSEA. CDR3: CSGLTGTSYEQYF.

The chain uses TRBV29-1 and TRBJ2-3; TCRdb's assignment of TRBD1 cannot be checked, as there is no DNA. Germline loops: CDR1 SQVTM, CDR2 ANQGSEA. This CDR3 region has 14 residues. The CDR3 sequence: CSVELAGARDTQYF.

This chain joins TRBV30 and TRBJ2-7; the TRBD1 assignment by TCRdb is unverifiable without DNA. This CDR3 spans 14 amino acids. The V gene's germline CDR1 is GTSNPN and CDR2 SVGIG (reference sequence). The CDR3 region is CAWSVTGGTYEQYF.

The V and J genes are TRBV20-1 and TRBJ2-4; TCRdb proposes TRBD2, but this gene call is untestable without DNA. The germline gives CDR1 DFQATT, CDR2 SNEGSKA (reference sequence). This CDR3 spans 15 amino acids. The CDR3 sequence: CSARAGLAGPSIQYF.

This clonotype is medium-sized by frequency. The chain has TRBV23-1 and TRBJ2-5; the D gene TCRdb calls, TRBD1, cannot be checked with no DNA. TRBV23-1 is marked as an open reading frame, function uncertain. The CDR3 spans 20 residues. This chain's CDR3 is CASSQSWRDRVKEAQETQYF.

The chain employs TRBV30 and TRBJ2-1; checking the TCRdb D call of TRBD2 is not possible without DNA. The CDR3 runs to 13 residues. Germline CDR1 and CDR2: GTSNPN and SVGIG (reference sequence). The CDR3 sequence is CAWTVSSYNEQFF.

The rearrangement links TRBV7-9 to TRBJ2-7; no DNA is available, so the TRBD1 call from TCRdb remains unchecked. CDR1 and CDR2 (germline): SEHNR, FQNEAQ (reference sequence). The CDR3 spans 16 residues. This CDR3 reads CASSFPPGQSSYEQYF.

This chain links TRBV14 with TRBJ2-1; there is no DNA to check the TCRdb D call of TRBD1. In germline, CDR1 is SGHDN, CDR2 FVKESK. This CDR3 contains 13 residues. CDR3 sequence: CASRGDWDNEQFF.

This clonotype is classed as medium-sized (0.01 to 0.1%) by frequency. The chain recombines TRBV5-6 with TRBJ2-2; TCRdb outputs TRBD1, but without DNA this stays unchecked. CDR1 SGHDT and CDR2 YYEEEE come from the germline V gene. The CDR3 runs to 14 residues. The CDR3 sequence is CASSWGDLTGELFF.

The chain combines TRBV7-9 with TRBJ2-1; there is no DNA to check the TCRdb D call of TRBD1. CDR3 length: 15 amino acids. Germline V gene data show CDR1 as SEHNR and CDR2 as FQNEAQ (reference sequence). CDR3 region: CASTRVREGLNEQFF.

The chain carries TRBV2 and TRBJ2-1; TCRdb calls TRBD1, which cannot be checked without DNA. The V gene's germline CDR1 is SNHLY and CDR2 FYNNEI. The length of the CDR3 is 16 residues. This CDR3 reads CASRKPDRGTYNEQFF.

The chain is built from TRBV9 and TRBJ2-5. Per germline, CDR1 SGDLS and CDR2 YYNGEE. This CDR3 comprises 14 residues. This chain's CDR3 is CASSVAGTQETQYF.

The V call is TRBV7-8, the J call TRBJ2-2; TCRdb picks TRBD2, but there is no DNA to check that call. Germline V gene data show CDR1 as SGHVS and CDR2 as FQNEAQ. The CDR3 spans 17 residues. The CDR3 region is CASSLVRRETNTGELFF.

J is TRBJ2-5 and V is TRBV7-9; TCRdb's assignment of TRBD1 cannot be checked, as there is no DNA. The CDR3 is 15 amino acids. Germline CDR1 is SEHNR and CDR2 is FQNEAQ (reference sequence). The CDR3 reads CASSSSSGIKETQYF. The variable domain in full, with the rest retrieved from reference TRBV7-9 and TRBJ2-5, is DTGVSQNPRHKITKRGQNVTFRCDPISEHNRLYWYRQTLGQGPEFLTYFQNEAQLEKSRLLSDRFSAERPKGSFSTLEIQRTEQGDSAMYLCASSSSSGIKETQYFGPGTRLLVL.

The chain recombines TRBV4-2 with TRBJ2-7; without DNA, the TCRdb call of TRBD2 cannot be checked. The germline V gene encodes CDR1 LGHNA and CDR2 YNFKEQ. The CDR3 is 17 amino acids. The chain's CDR3 is CASSQGTGTSGRYEQYF.

CDR3 region: CASSGELREETQYF. The V and J genes are TRBV28 and TRBJ2-5; TCRdb picks TRBD1, but there is no DNA to check that call. The CDR3 is 14 amino acids. Germline assignment: CDR1 MDHEN and CDR2 SYDVKM.

The gene calls are TRBV11-3 and TRBJ2-1; without DNA, the TCRdb call of TRBD1 cannot be checked. The CDR3 is made up of 13 amino acids. Germline V CDR1 and CDR2: SGHNT, YENEEA. CDR3 protein: CASSHRDYNEQFF.